The rows below give T cell receptor beta chains drawn from one sample of a study of beta chain features in type 1 diabetes. Using immunoSEQ multiplex PCR, the repertoire was profiled, and TCRdb retains in-frame clones only, with some absent. The sample has 680,000 or so clones, roughly a sixth seen once. The sequenced material came from naive CD4+ T cells from blood. The receptors derive from a man between 18 and 29 years old in good health. Each CDR3 is given with its conserved first and last residue. The D gene is left open where the match is weak.

v_gene: TRBV19; d_gene: -; CDR3aa: CASSIAGTDTQYF
v_gene: TRBV28; d_gene: TRBD1; CDR3aa: CASSLPPYRGSNQPQHF
v_gene: TRBV7-9; d_gene: -; CDR3aa: CASSGWGTGQTDYGYTF
v_gene: TRBV5-5; d_gene: -; CDR3aa: CASSFGGNYGYTF
v_gene: TRBV28; d_gene: -; CDR3aa: CASTNSLEAQYF
v_gene: TRBV27; d_gene: TRBD2; CDR3aa: CASSSWTSGFYNEQFF
v_gene: TRBV2; d_gene: -; CDR3aa: CASTWSYEQFF
v_gene: TRBV9; d_gene: -; CDR3aa: CASSVPGELFF
v_gene: TRBV5-1; d_gene: -; CDR3aa: CASSLVQTSYEQYF
v_gene: TRBV2; d_gene: TRBD1; CDR3aa: CASSLDRPHEQYF
v_gene: TRBV7-3; d_gene: -; CDR3aa: CASSLEGPLEAFF
v_gene: TRBV27; d_gene: -; CDR3aa: CASRRGGGPNYGYTF
v_gene: TRBV25-1; d_gene: TRBD2; CDR3aa: CASSLAGGLEQYF
v_gene: TRBV7-9; d_gene: -; CDR3aa: CASSLVGQSTQYF
v_gene: TRBV4-3; d_gene: -; CDR3aa: CASSQSSRSSTDTQYF
v_gene: TRBV7-2; d_gene: TRBD2; CDR3aa: CASSLSGSRNEQYF
v_gene: TRBV19; d_gene: -; CDR3aa: CASRIRRNTEAFF
v_gene: TRBV29-1; d_gene: -; CDR3aa: CSVAGRMNTEAFF
v_gene: TRBV6-5; d_gene: -; CDR3aa: CASTNAYGYTF
v_gene: TRBV5-6; d_gene: TRBD1; CDR3aa: CASSLGQGAHEQYF
v_gene: TRBV14; d_gene: -; CDR3aa: CASSQPVWGGPPRQETQYF
v_gene: TRBV7-9; d_gene: TRBD1; CDR3aa: CASSFLGTGGFNQPQHF
v_gene: TRBV7-9; d_gene: -; CDR3aa: CASSLDTANTEAFF
v_gene: TRBV19; d_gene: -; CDR3aa: CASSVRTNEQFF
v_gene: TRBV27; d_gene: -; CDR3aa: CASSLSSGGTQYF
v_gene: TRBV18; d_gene: -; CDR3aa: CASSPQVYEQYF
v_gene: TRBV13; d_gene: TRBD1; CDR3aa: CASSLGQGDGYTF
v_gene: TRBV5-1; d_gene: -; CDR3aa: CASSLEGDRQPQHF
v_gene: TRBV5-1; d_gene: TRBD2; CDR3aa: CASRAGGPGSETQYF
v_gene: TRBV7-9; d_gene: TRBD2; CDR3aa: CASSLRRLAIDNEQFF
v_gene: TRBV29-1; d_gene: TRBD1; CDR3aa: CSGFRGQGTEAFF
v_gene: TRBV9; d_gene: -; CDR3aa: CASSLAGSLLYEQYF
v_gene: TRBV4-3; d_gene: -; CDR3aa: CASSQGRMSSYEQYF